The 6 T cell receptor beta chains presented below share a single source sample, sequenced in a study of cytomegalovirus exposure and HLA in healthy donors. Vbeta (60) and Jbeta (13) primers were used in the PCR. Generated by immunoSEQ multiplex PCR, the TCRdb table keeps only in-frame clones and is missing some. The sample yields 60,000 to 90,000 clones, around 70% seen once. Sequenced input: PBMCs. These receptors all come from a woman aged 50 to 60 in good health and CMV-seropositive.

The chain links TRBV2 to TRBJ1-5; 8 bases match TRBD1. J gave up 5 bases and V 8 bases, and 5 bases lay outside the gene matches. This CDR3 is built from 13 residues. In germline, CDR1 is SNHLY, CDR2 FYNNEI. CDR3 region: CASGQGWDQPQHF. CDR3 sequence (DNA): TGTGCCAGCGGACAGGGCTGGGATCAGCCCCAGCATTTT.

The chain employs TRBV7-3 and TRBJ2-1, with 10 bases matching TRBD2. The CDR3 covers 15 residues. The germline CDR1 and CDR2 sequences are SGHTA and FQGTGA. V trimming: 2 bases; J trimming: 6 bases; junction bases outside the gene matches: 4. This CDR3 reads CASSLVSGRGNEQFF. CDR3 nucleotides: TGTGCCAGCAGCTTAGTCAGCGGGAGGGGCAATGAGCAGTTCTTC.

V gene TRBV5-1 combines with J gene TRBJ2-5; the match to TRBD1 covers 7 bases. CDR3 size: 14 residues. CDR1 is SGHRS and CDR2 is YFSETQ in the germline V gene. V dropped 7 bases and J dropped 3; count of bases not matched to a gene: 9. The CDR3 coding sequence is TGCGCCAGCCAACGAACAGGGGTCGAAGAGACCCAGTACTTC. It codes for CASQRTGVEETQYF.

The chain combines TRBV7-8 with TRBJ2-3; 8 bases line up with TRBD2. CDR3 length: 17 residues. The V segment lost 8 bases and the J segment 6 bases; nucleotides outside the gene matches: 19. Germline V gene sequence: CDR1 SGHVS, CDR2 FQNEAQ. CDR3: CASARAAGARGYDTQYF. CDR3 DNA: TGTGCCAGCGCCCGGGCAGCGGGGGCCCGGGGGTATGATACGCAGTATTTT.

V gene TRBV2 combines with J gene TRBJ1-1, with a weak D call TRBD1 (5 bases). The ends were cut back, 4 bases at V and 3 bases at J, with 12 bases in the middle. This CDR3 is built from 14 residues. The germline CDR1 and CDR2 sequences are SNHLY and FYNNEI. This CDR3 reads CASSVVGRDTEAFF. DNA for the CDR3: TGTGCCAGCAGTGTTGTGGGCAGGGACACTGAAGCTTTCTTT.

The rearrangement uses TRBV28 and TRBJ2-7; D is unresolved. CDR3 length equals 12 residues. The V gene lost 5 bases and the J gene lost 3 bases, with 8 bases spanning the gap. Per the germline V gene, CDR1 is MDHEN and CDR2 is SYDVKM. CDR3 DNA sequence: TGTGCCAGCAGTCCGAGTCTCTACGAGCAGTACTTC. It yields the protein CASSPSLYEQYF.